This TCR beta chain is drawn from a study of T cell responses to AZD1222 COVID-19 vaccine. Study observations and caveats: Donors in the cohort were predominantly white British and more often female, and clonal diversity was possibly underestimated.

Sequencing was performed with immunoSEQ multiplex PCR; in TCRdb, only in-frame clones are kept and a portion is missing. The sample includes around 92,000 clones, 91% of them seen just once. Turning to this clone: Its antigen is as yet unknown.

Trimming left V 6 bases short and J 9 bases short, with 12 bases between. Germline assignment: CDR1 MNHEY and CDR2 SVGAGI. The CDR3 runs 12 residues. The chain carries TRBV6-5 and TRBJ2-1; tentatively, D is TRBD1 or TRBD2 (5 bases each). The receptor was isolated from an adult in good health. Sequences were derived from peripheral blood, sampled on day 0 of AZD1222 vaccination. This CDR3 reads CASSLWGSEQFF. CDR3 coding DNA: TGTGCCAGCAGCCTCTGGGGGAGTGAGCAGTTCTTC.